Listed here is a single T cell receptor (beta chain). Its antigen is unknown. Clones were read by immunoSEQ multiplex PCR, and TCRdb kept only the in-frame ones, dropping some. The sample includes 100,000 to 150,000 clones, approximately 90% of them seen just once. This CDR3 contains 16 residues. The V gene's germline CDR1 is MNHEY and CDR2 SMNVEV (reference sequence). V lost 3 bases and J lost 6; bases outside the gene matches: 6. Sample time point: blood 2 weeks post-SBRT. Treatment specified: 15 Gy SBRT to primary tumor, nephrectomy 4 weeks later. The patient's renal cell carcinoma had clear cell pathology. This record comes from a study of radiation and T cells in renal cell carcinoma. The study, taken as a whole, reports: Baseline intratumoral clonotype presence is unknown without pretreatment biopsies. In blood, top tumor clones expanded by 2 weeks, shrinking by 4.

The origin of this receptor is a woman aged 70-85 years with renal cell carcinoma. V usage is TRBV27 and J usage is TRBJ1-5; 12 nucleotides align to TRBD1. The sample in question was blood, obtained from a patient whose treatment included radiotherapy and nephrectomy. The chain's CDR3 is CASSFLGQGASQPQHF. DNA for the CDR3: TGTGCCAGCAGTTTTTTGGGACAGGGGGCTTCTCAGCCCCAGCATTTT.